The clone carrying this TCR beta chain was observed a few times. V gave up 9 bases and J gave up 5 bases, with 10 bases separating them. This CDR3 spans 12 amino acids. The data were taken from a study of blood T cell repertoires in COVID-19. Per the study methods: Reference gene primer amplification yielded estimated nucleated cell counts. Using immunoSEQ multiplex PCR, the repertoire was profiled, and TCRdb retains in-frame clones only, with some absent. D and trimming were read from the DNA, whereas the V and J calls and clone size are those reported in that table. The sample lists around 400,000 clones, 70% to 90% seen once, with about 1.5% in the top ten. Those who participated ranged in age from roughly 18 to 89 years and resided in approximately 26 US areas. Exposed study participants had met a COVID-19 case within 2 weeks before entry.

Sequenced input: PBMCs or T cells enriched from blood (not recorded which). This sequence was found in a young woman who had been exposed to COVID-19. The J gene is TRBJ2-2, the V gene TRBV12-3 or TRBV12-4; D is possibly TRBD1 (5 bases). The DNA for the CDR3 is TGTGCCAGTAACCCAGGGACCGGGGAGCTGTTTTTT. Translation gives CASNPGTGELFF.